This T cell receptor (beta chain) was identified in a study of Graves' ophthalmopathy and Graves' hyperthyroidism. General study findings and limits: At 70.59% sensitivity and 72.22% specificity, the model predicted progression of the ophthalmopathy.

Amplification targeted the TCR beta CDR3 regions, with RNA transcripts as the source material. Second-round multiplex PCR came after a first-round RT-PCR that employed HTBI primers. A single record per CDR3 protein comes from TCRdb applying MiXCR to the multiplex PCR reads. This table has hundreds of thousands of distinct CDR3 sequences, about a fifth appearing once. Details on this clonotype: Its target is unknown.

The receptor's source is a young woman with stable Graves' hyperthyroidism. Some clones in this sample may be carry-over from other donors' samples. Material: peripheral blood.

Here the CDR3 DNA reads TGCAGCGTTGGTGGTTTCGGGAACACTGAAGCTTTCTTT. It translates to CSVGGFGNTEAFF. This chain connects TRBV29-1 to TRBJ1-1; D gene unclear. The CDR3 totals 13 residues. CDR1 is SQVTM and CDR2 is ANQGSEA in the germline V gene. V lost 4 bases to trimming and J lost 1 base, with 10 bases between them.